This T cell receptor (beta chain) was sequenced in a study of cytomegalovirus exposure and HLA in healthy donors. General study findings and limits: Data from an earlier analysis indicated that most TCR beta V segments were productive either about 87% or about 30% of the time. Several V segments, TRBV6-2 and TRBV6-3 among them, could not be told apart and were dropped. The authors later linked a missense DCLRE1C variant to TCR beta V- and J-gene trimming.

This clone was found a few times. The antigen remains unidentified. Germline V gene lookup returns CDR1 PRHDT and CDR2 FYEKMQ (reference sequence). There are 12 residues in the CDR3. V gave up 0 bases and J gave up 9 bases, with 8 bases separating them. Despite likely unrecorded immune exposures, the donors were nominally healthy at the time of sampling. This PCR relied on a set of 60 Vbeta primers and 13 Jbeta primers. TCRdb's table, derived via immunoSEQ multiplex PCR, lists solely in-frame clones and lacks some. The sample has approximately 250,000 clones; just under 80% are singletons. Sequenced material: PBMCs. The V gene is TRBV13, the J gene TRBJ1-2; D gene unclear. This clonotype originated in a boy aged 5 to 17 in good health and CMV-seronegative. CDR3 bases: TGTGCCAGCAGCTTAGGGACGGGTAGCTACACCTTC. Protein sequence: CASSLGTGSYTF.